The 20 T cell receptor beta chains below were found in one sample sequenced in a study of human T cells and chemical hapten exposure. TCRdb reprocessed the RACE reads with MiXCR, giving one entry per CDR3 protein. The repertoire holds tens of thousands of distinct CDR3 sequences, with about 9.4% as singletons. As to time point: patch test 2, 6 weeks after DPC sensitization. Treatment meaning: therapeutic diphenylcyclopropenone sensitization with weekly scalp DPC. Sequences were derived from whole blood, sampled in connection with sensitization to the hapten diphenylcyclopropenone (DPC). These receptors came from a woman in her fifties or sixties with alopecia areata. Some clones in this sample may be carry-over from other donors' samples.

This clonotype was counted ten times or more. This chain links TRBV29-1 with TRBJ1-1, with 10 bases matching TRBD1. After removal of 6 bases from V and 4 bases from J, the junction contained 8 bases not matched to a gene. The V gene's germline CDR1 is SQVTM and CDR2 ANQGSEA. The length of the CDR3 is 14 residues. The CDR3 nucleotides are TGCAGCGTGGGGGCCCGGACAGGGGGCACTGAAGCTTTCTTT. It is translated as CSVGARTGGTEAFF.

Only a few counts were recorded for this clonotype. This sequence joins TRBV7-9 and TRBJ2-1; D may match TRBD1 or TRBD2 (6 bases each). The CDR3 covers 12 residues. The germline V gene encodes CDR1 SEHNR and CDR2 FQNEAQ (reference sequence). Trimming pared 3 bases from V and 9 bases from J, leaving 9 bases between. Here the CDR3 DNA reads TGTGCCAGCAGCTTGACGGGGGCTGAGCAGTTCTTC. As protein: CASSLTGAEQFF.

This clonotype has ten or more counts. The rearrangement joins TRBV7-9 to TRBJ2-3, with 13 bases aligning to TRBD2. The CDR3 loop spans 16 amino acids. Germline trimming cut 5 bases from V and 5 bases from J; bases unmatched to any gene: 7. Per germline, CDR1 SEHNR and CDR2 FQNEAQ (reference sequence). CDR3 amino acids: CASSKLAGGPGDTQYF. CDR3 coding DNA: TGTGCCAGCAGCAAACTAGCGGGAGGGCCCGGAGATACGCAGTATTTT.

At least ten counts were recorded for this clonotype. The chain has TRBV5-1 and TRBJ2-5; TRBD2 might be the D (5 bases). Trimming stripped 4 bases from V and 0 bases from J, with 13 bases between. Germline CDR1 is SGHRS and CDR2 is YFSETQ. The CDR3 is 15 residues long. In DNA, the CDR3 is TGCGCCAGCAGCCCGGGGTTACAGTACCAAGAGACCCAGTACTTC. Protein: CASSPGLQYQETQYF.

The chain uses TRBV6-5 and TRBJ1-2, with D unresolved. The CDR3 extends over 13 amino acids. Germline-derived CDR1 and CDR2 are MNHEY and SVGAGI. V was pared by 3 bases and J by 4 bases, with 9 bases between. The CDR3 bases are TGTGCCAGCAGTTATGGCAGTTTCTATGGCTACACCTTC. It encodes CASSYGSFYGYTF.

This clonotype was observed at least ten times. V gene TRBV12-3 or TRBV12-4 combines with J gene TRBJ2-3; 7 bases are a match to TRBD2. The CDR3 consists of 15 residues. With 7 bases clipped from V and 1 base from J, the junction kept 8 bases outside the gene matches. This CDR3 is CASTSGGSGTDTQYF. The CDR3 region has the DNA TGTGCCAGCACCTCCGGGGGGTCGGGCACAGATACGCAGTATTTT.

This clonotype was seen repeatedly, ten times or more. The chain carries TRBV6-5 and TRBJ1-2, with D unresolved. The V gene lost 3 bases and the J gene lost 1 base, with 12 bases spanning the gap. Per the germline V gene, CDR1 is MNHEY and CDR2 is SVGAGI. This CDR3 is built from 15 residues. CDR3 region: CASSYNRDFNYGYTF. The DNA of the CDR3 is TGTGCCAGCAGTTATAACAGAGACTTTAACTATGGCTACACCTTC.

Many counts were recorded for this clonotype. J is TRBJ1-5 and V is TRBV6-6; possible D gene TRBD1, 5 bases. Germline-derived CDR1 and CDR2 are MNHNY and SVGAGI (reference sequence). The V end lost 4 bases, the J end lost 0 bases, and 10 bases lay between the germline ends. CDR3 size: 15 residues. The CDR3 protein is CASSFTGYSNQPQHF. The CDR3 DNA sequence: TGTGCCAGCAGTTTCACAGGTTATAGCAATCAGCCCCAGCATTTT.

The chain is built from TRBV5-1 and TRBJ1-1; 8 nucleotides match TRBD1. Germline V gives CDR1 SGHRS, CDR2 YFSETQ. The CDR3 length is 16 residues. V dropped 5 bases and J dropped 2; count of bases not matched to a gene: 11. The CDR3: CASSNDRGTFNTEAFF. As DNA, the CDR3 is TGCGCCAGCAGTAACGACAGGGGAACTTTCAACACTGAAGCTTTCTTT.

This clonotype showed up just a few times. V usage is TRBV29-1 and J usage is TRBJ2-3; 7 nucleotides agree with TRBD2. The junction had 5 bases not matched to a gene; V was cut back by 6 bases and J by 2 bases. Germline V gene lookup returns CDR1 SQVTM and CDR2 ANQGSEA. The CDR3 has 13 residues. CDR3: CSVTGGYTDTQYF. The CDR3, as DNA: TGCAGCGTGACGGGGGGATACACAGATACGCAGTATTTT.

There are many counts of this clonotype. The rearrangement joins TRBV20-1 to TRBJ2-7, with TRBD2 matching 12 bases. Germline assignment: CDR1 DFQATT and CDR2 SNEGSKA (reference sequence). This CDR3 contains 15 residues. The junction had 6 bases not matched to a gene; V was cut back by 6 bases and J by 0 bases. The CDR3 coding sequence is TGCAGTGCAAATCTAGCGGGAGGGCTCTCCTACGAGCAGTACTTC. This gives the protein CSANLAGGLSYEQYF.

This clonotype was observed many times. The chain recombines TRBV20-1 with TRBJ2-5; tentatively, D is TRBD1 or TRBD2 (5 bases each). CDR1 is DFQATT, CDR2 SNEGSKA, per germline (reference sequence). The V gene lost 0 bases and the J gene lost 5 bases, with 10 bases spanning the gap. This CDR3 is built from 13 residues. The CDR3 loop is CSARDTGLETQYF. CDR3 nucleotides: TGCAGTGCTAGAGATACGGGGCTGGAGACCCAGTACTTC.

As concerns this clonotype: With a much larger clone just one base away, this may be a read error. The chain has TRBV28 and TRBJ2-3, with D perhaps TRBD1 or TRBD2 (6 bases each). V gave up 3 bases and J gave up 5 bases, with 12 bases separating them. The CDR3 runs 14 residues. Germline V gene sequence: CDR1 MDHEN, CDR2 SYDVKM. CDR3 bases: TGTGCCAGCAGTTTGGGGGGCCGGGTAGATACGCAGTATTTT. Translation gives CASSLGGRVDTQYF.

This clonotype was picked up many times. V is TRBV7-2 and J is TRBJ2-5; TRBD1 matches 12 bases. The V gene end was trimmed by 5 bases and the J gene end by 5 bases; junction bases not matched to a gene: 6. The CDR3 spans 15 residues. Germline CDR1 reads SGHTA; CDR2 reads FQGNSA. In DNA, the CDR3 is TGTGCCAGCAGCGCGGGACAGGGGGCGACGGAGACCCAGTACTTC. Its protein product is CASSAGQGATETQYF.

In its sample, this clonotype was seen a few times. The chain links TRBV14 to TRBJ2-3; possibly TRBD2 for D (6 bases). V was clipped by 3 bases and J by 0 bases, with 25 bases between them. CDR3 size: 20 residues. Germline V CDR1 and CDR2: SGHDN, FVKESK. CDR3 in amino acids: CASSQTTSSMGTRSTDTQYF. The CDR3 DNA is TGTGCCAGCAGCCAGACGACTTCCTCCATGGGGACTCGTAGCACAGATACGCAGTATTTT. The full variable domain, completed using reference TRBV14 and TRBJ2-3, is EAGVTQFPSHSVIEKGQTVTLRCDPISGHDNLYWYRRVMGKEIKFLLHFVKESKQDESGMPNNRFLAERTGGTYSTLKVQPAELEDSGVYFCASSQTTSSMGTRSTDTQYFGPGTRLTVL.

This clonotype was detected many times. The genes are TRBV7-2 and TRBJ2-2; the match to TRBD1 covers 11 bases. The J segment lost 6 bases and the V segment lost 9 bases, leaving 6 bases of the junction unmatched. Germline V gene sequence: CDR1 SGHTA, CDR2 FQGNSA. This CDR3 has 14 residues. CDR3 in amino acids: CASQGTGGPGELFF. The CDR3 DNA sequence: TGTGCCAGTCAGGGGACAGGGGGTCCCGGGGAGCTGTTTTTT.

The chain employs TRBV18 and TRBJ1-3; 7 nucleotides line up with TRBD1. Germline-derived CDR1 and CDR2 are KGHSH and LQKENI. The J segment lost 7 bases and the V segment lost 3 bases, leaving 6 bases of the junction unmatched. The CDR3 has 14 residues. The CDR3 sequence: CASSPPGQSNTIYF. As DNA, the CDR3 is TGTGCCAGCTCACCCCCGGGACAGTCGAACACCATATATTTT.

This clonotype was found many times. V usage is TRBV14 and J usage is TRBJ2-3, with no clear D. This CDR3 comprises 15 residues. The germline gives CDR1 SGHDN, CDR2 FVKESK. V shed 0 bases and J shed 2 bases, with 9 bases lying between them. The CDR3 DNA reads as TGTGCCAGCAGCCAAGATCTTCCGAACACAGATACGCAGTATTTT. Its protein is CASSQDLPNTDTQYF.

This clonotype has only a few counts. This chain connects TRBV4-1 to TRBJ2-3; D gene uncertain. Between the trimmed V and J ends, which lost 0 bases and 0 bases, there was a span of 10 bases. Germline V lookup: CDR1 MGHRA, CDR2 YSYEKL. The CDR3 contains 16 residues. CDR3 residues: CASSQESAISTDTQYF. In DNA, the CDR3 is TGCGCCAGCAGCCAAGAGTCGGCTATTAGCACAGATACGCAGTATTTT.

In its sample, this clonotype was seen many times. V and J are TRBV5-1 and TRBJ2-3; D perhaps matches TRBD1 (6 bases). This CDR3 spans 16 amino acids. V was clipped by 2 bases and J by 2 bases, with 15 bases between them. Per germline, CDR1 SGHRS and CDR2 YFSETQ. CDR3 residues: CASSLQGYSYTDTQYF. The DNA for the CDR3 is TGCGCCAGCAGCTTACAGGGATACAGTTACACAGATACGCAGTATTTT.